Each of the 8 T cell receptor beta chains below was sequenced from the same sample in a study of response to subunit inactivated influenza vaccine. Using its own MiXCR run on the RT-PCR reads, TCRdb lists one record per CDR3 protein. The data hold about 570,000 distinct CDR3 sequences, with approximately 12% observed a single time. Sequencing used PBMCs from blood, obtained on the day of vaccination. The receptors stem from a middle-aged man who received an inactivated influenza vaccine.

This clonotype has a count of ten or more. The chain joins TRBV20-1 to TRBJ2-5; perhaps TRBD2 as D (7 bases). The germline CDR1 and CDR2 sequences are DFQATT and SNEGSKA (reference sequence). Trimming left V 1 base short and J 0 bases short, with 18 bases between. The CDR3 sequence is 17 residues long. As DNA, the CDR3 is TGCAGTGCTAGAGGAGTAATTGCGGGGGCGTACCAAGAGACCCAGTACTTC. Translated, it gives CSARGVIAGAYQETQYF.

Only a few counts were recorded for this clonotype. This chain uses TRBV5-1 with TRBJ2-6, with D unresolved. This CDR3 has 16 amino acids. V was cut by 1 base and J by 0 bases, with 8 bases left in between. Germline values: CDR1 SGHRS, CDR2 YFSETQ. The CDR3 bases are TGCGCCAGCAGCTTGAGTATCCCCTCTGGGGCCAACGTCCTGACTTTC. Its translation is CASSLSIPSGANVLTF.

This clonotype was picked up a small number of times. The chain joins TRBV28 to TRBJ2-2; D perhaps matches TRBD2 (5 bases). Deletions cut 6 bases from V and 5 bases from J, with 13 bases between. The germline V gene has CDR1 MDHEN and CDR2 SYDVKM. The CDR3 has 14 amino acids. CDR3 region: CASSRQLGTGELFF. The CDR3 DNA reads as TGTGCCAGCAGCCGTCAACTAGGGACCGGGGAGCTGTTTTTT.

This clonotype was seen only a few times. The CDR3 here is CASSGTSSDEQFF. The CDR3 region has the DNA TGTGCCAGCAGTGGAACTAGCAGCGATGAGCAGTTCTTC. The chain joins TRBV25-1 to TRBJ2-1; D perhaps matches TRBD2 (6 bases). Germline CDR1 and CDR2: MGHDK and SYGVNS. Trimming cost V 4 bases and J 8 bases, with 12 bases left between them. The CDR3 consists of 13 residues. Supplemented by reference TRBV25-1 and TRBJ2-1, the full variable domain reads EADIYQTPRYLVIGTGKKITLECSQTMGHDKMYWYQQDPGMELHLIHYSYGVNSTEKGDLSSESTVSRIRTEHFPLTLESARPSHTSQYLCASSGTSSDEQFFGPGTRLTVL.

This clonotype was seen a handful of times. The chain joins TRBV6-2 or TRBV6-3 to TRBJ2-7; TRBD2 might be the D (6 bases). V lost 0 bases and J lost 6, with 18 bases in between. The germline CDR1 and CDR2 sequences are MNHEY and SVGEGT. The CDR3 sequence is 16 residues long. CDR3 in amino acids: CASSYSPRGLRGEQYF. CDR3 DNA: TGTGCCAGCAGTTACTCTCCTCGGGGACTCCGGGGCGAGCAGTACTTC.

This clonotype was counted between two and nine times. The junction and the germline gene differ at one end; a read error may be behind it. V and J are TRBV7-9 and TRBJ2-7; D is tentatively TRBD1 or TRBD2 (5 bases each). This CDR3 has 13 amino acids. The germline V gene has CDR1 SEHNR and CDR2 FQNEAQ (reference sequence). For the CDR3, the DNA is TGTGCCAGCAGGTTAGGTGGCAGGGAGGAGCAGTACTTC. This gives the protein CASRLGGREEQYF. Based on the CDR3 plus reference TRBV7-9 and TRBJ2-7, the full variable domain is DTGVSQNPRHKITKRGQNVTFRCDPISEHNRLYWYRQTLGQGPEFLTYFQNEAQLEKSRLLSDRFSAERPKGSFSTLEIQRTEQGDSAMYLCASRLGGREEQYFGPGTRLTVT.

V gene TRBV7-9 combines with J gene TRBJ2-7, with D possibly TRBD2 on 5 matching bases. CDR1 is SEHNR and CDR2 is FQNEAQ in the germline V gene (reference sequence). V was clipped by 7 bases and J by 5 bases, with 12 bases between them. There are 12 residues in the CDR3. CDR3 nucleotides: TGTGCCAGCACCCTAGCCCTTCACGAGCAGTACTTC. It is translated as CASTLALHEQYF.

This clonotype has a count of ten or more. V is TRBV19 and J is TRBJ1-2, with D possibly being TRBD1 (5 bases). The CDR3 is made up of 15 amino acids. V lost 4 bases, J lost 4 bases, and 16 bases lay in between. In germline, CDR1 is LNHDA, CDR2 SQIVND (reference sequence). This chain's CDR3 is CASSNTGPNPYGYTF. The CDR3 DNA follows: TGTGCCAGTAGTAACACAGGACCAAACCCCTATGGCTACACCTTC.